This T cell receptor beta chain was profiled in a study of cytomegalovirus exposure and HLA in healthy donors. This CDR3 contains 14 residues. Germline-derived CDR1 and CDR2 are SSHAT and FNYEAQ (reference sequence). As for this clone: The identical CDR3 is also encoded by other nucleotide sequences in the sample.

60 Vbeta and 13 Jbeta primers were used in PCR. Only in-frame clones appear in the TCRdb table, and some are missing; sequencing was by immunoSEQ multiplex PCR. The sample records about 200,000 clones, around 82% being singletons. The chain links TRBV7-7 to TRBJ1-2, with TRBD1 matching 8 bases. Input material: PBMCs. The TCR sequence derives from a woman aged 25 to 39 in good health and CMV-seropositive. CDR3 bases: TGTGCTACGACCCCAGGGGGCGCGTGGTATGGCTACACCTTC. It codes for CATTPGGAWYGYTF.